The table lists the clone carrying this T cell receptor (beta chain) with a few counts. The sample belongs to a study of blood T cell repertoires in COVID-19. Study context: T cells, B-cell-depleted T cells, or PBMCs provided the cDNA or gDNA that served as material.

Sequenced by immunoSEQ multiplex PCR; TCRdb stores in-frame clones only, minus some. The sample has approximately 250,000 clones; around nine tenths are singletons. The CDR3 is 15 amino acids. Trimming left V 5 bases short and J 0 bases short, with 8 bases between. Germline V gene lookup returns CDR1 MNHEY and CDR2 SVGEGT. The TCR sequence derives from a woman in her sixties or seventies who had recovered from COVID-19. Input material: peripheral blood. The chain carries TRBV6-2 or TRBV6-3 and TRBJ2-6; the D is unclear. The CDR3 here is CASSSPFSGANVLTF. Written as DNA, the CDR3 is TGTGCCAGCAGTAGCCCGTTCTCTGGGGCCAACGTCCTGACTTTC.